This TCR beta chain was recorded in a study of cytomegalovirus exposure and HLA in healthy donors. The CDR3 sequence is 15 residues long. The ends lost 0 bases at V and 3 bases at J; junction bases unmatched: 5. The V gene's germline CDR1 is SGHRS and CDR2 YFSETQ. PCR amplification relied on 60 Vbeta primers (plus 13 Jbeta primers). Libraries were prepared by immunoSEQ multiplex PCR; TCRdb keeps only in-frame clonotypes and omits some of them. Among 100,000 to 120,000 clones listed, around 87% were seen once. Broader study findings: Listed as cytomegalovirus-associated were 164 TCR beta chains.

Note on this clone: Its cognate antigen is unknown.

The rearrangement joins TRBV5-1 to TRBJ1-1, with 7 bases aligning to TRBD1. The clonotype originates from a man aged 35 to 55 in good health and CMV-seronegative. The source material was PBMCs. This CDR3 is CASSLGQGGYTEAFF. CDR3 sequence (DNA): TGCGCCAGCAGCTTGGGACAGGGCGGTTACACTGAAGCTTTCTTT.